Sequencing of this TCR beta chain was carried out in a study of blood T cell repertoires in COVID-19. This CDR3 has 18 residues. Trimming at V came to 4 bases and at J to 0 bases, leaving 9 bases not matched to a gene. Germline CDR1 and CDR2: SGHNT and YYREEE (reference sequence). Two negative PCRs, clearance, or symptom resolution had been documented for recovered Cohort 3 donors. Sequenced by immunoSEQ multiplex PCR; TCRdb stores in-frame clones only, minus some. Of more than 300,000 clones listed, approximately 84% are singletons. Source material: PBMCs or T cells enriched from blood (not recorded which). This chain uses TRBV5-4 with TRBJ2-6; 8 bases line up with TRBD1. The receptor was isolated from a woman aged 18-35 years who had recovered from COVID-19. CDR3 DNA: TGTGCCAGCAGCATCTTCGGGACAGGAACCTCTGGGGCCAACGTCCTGACTTTC. Translation gives CASSIFGTGTSGANVLTF.